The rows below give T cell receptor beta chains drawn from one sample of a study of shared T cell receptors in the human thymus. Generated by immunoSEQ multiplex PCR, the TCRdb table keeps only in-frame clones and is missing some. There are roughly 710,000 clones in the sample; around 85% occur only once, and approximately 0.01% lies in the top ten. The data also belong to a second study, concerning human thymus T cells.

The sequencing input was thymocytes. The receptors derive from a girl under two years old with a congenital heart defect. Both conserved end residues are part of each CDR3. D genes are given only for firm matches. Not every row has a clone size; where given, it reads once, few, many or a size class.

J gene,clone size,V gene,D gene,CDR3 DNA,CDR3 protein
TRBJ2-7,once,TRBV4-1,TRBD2,TGCGCCAGCAGCCAAAGTAGCGGGGAGTATTACGAGCAGTACTTC,CASSQSSGEYYEQYF
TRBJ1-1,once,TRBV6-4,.,TGTGCCAGCAGTGTAAACATCACAACTGAAGCTTTCTTT,CASSVNITTEAFF
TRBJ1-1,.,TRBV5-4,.,TGTGCCAGCAGCTTGTATCCGGGTTGTTTGGGCACTGAAGCTTTCTTT,CASSLYPGCLGTEAFF
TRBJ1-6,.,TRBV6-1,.,TGTGCCAGCAGTGGATTACCTGGGACAATCCGTTCTCGTTCTTCACCCCTCCACTTT,CASSGLPGTIRSRSSPLHF
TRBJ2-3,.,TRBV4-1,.,TGCGCCAGCAGCCAAAGCAGCGGTCCTGCCACAGATACGCAGTATTTT,CASSQSSGPATDTQYF
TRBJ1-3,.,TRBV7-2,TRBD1,TGTGCCAGCAGCCCAGGGACAGGGGCAGCGGGAAACACCATATATTTT,CASSPGTGAAGNTIYF
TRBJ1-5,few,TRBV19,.,TGTGCCAGTAGTCCCGTGGCAGGTTATAGCAATCAGCCCCAGCATTTT,CASSPVAGYSNQPQHF
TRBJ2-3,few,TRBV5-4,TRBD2,TGTGCCAGCAGCCTAAGACTAGCTCCTGGGGAGGGAGATACGCAGTATTTT,CASSLRLAPGEGDTQYF
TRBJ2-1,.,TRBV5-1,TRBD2,TGCGCCAGCAGCCCGGGACTAGCGGGGGGGCGGGATTTGTTGGGCCATGAGCAGTTCTTC,CASSPGLAGGRDLLGHEQFF
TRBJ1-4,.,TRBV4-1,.,TGCGCCAGCAGCCAATCTAAGCTCAGCGGCCCAAATGAAAAACTGTTTTTT,CASSQSKLSGPNEKLFF
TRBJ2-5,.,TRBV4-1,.,TGCGCCAGCAGCCAAGAAACCCCAGGAAGACCAAGGGGTCCAGAGACCCAGTACTTC,CASSQETPGRPRGPETQYF
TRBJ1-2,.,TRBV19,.,TGTGCCAGTAGTATAGATCGGTTCACCTCCCGGTCCGCAGGGGTGGATGGCTACACCTTC,CASSIDRFTSRSAGVDGYTF
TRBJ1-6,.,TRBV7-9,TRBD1,TGTGCAAGCAGCTTACAGGGGGAGAACTCACCCCTCCACTTT,CASSLQGENSPLHF
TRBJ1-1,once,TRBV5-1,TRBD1,TGCGCCAGCAGCTCCGCGACAGGGGCCCTTTACGCTGAAGCTTTCTTT,CASSSATGALYAEAFF
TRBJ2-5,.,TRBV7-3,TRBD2,TGTGCCAGCAGCTCCCCTTCCCCCCCGGGACTAGCGGGGGCGGAGACCCAGTACTTC,CASSSPSPPGLAGAETQYF
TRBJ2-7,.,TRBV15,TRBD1,TGTGCCACCAGCAGAGATTTGAGTACGGCAGGGGGCACGTACGAGCAGTACTTC,CATSRDLSTAGGTYEQYF
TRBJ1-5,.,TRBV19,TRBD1,TGTGCCAGTAGTATGGCCGACCTCCAGGGGGCGGAACAGCCCCAGCATTTT,CASSMADLQGAEQPQHF
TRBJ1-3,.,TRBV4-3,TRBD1,TGCGCCAGCAGCCAAGATAGGCCAGGGGGATGGCGTGGAAACACCATATATTTT,CASSQDRPGGWRGNTIYF
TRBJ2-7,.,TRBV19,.,TGTGCCAGTAGTATGAAAGCCACCTTTGACTACGAGCAGTACTTC,CASSMKATFDYEQYF
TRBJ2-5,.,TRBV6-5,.,TGTGCCAGCAGTCAAAGCTCAGAGACCCAGTACTTC,CASSQSSETQYF
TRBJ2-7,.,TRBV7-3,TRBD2,TGTGCCAGCAGCTTAAGCGGGGGGCCTCTCTACGAGCAGTACTTC,CASSLSGGPLYEQYF
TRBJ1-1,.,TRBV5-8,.,TGTGCCAGCAGCTTCCGGGGACAGAACACTGAAGCTTTCTTT,CASSFRGQNTEAFF
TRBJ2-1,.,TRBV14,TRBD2,TGTGCCAGCAGCCTATTGAAAGGACTAGATAATGAGCAGTTCTTC,CASSLLKGLDNEQFF
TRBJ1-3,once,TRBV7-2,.,TGTGCCAGCAGCTTAAGGGAGGGGCCTCTGCCTGGAAACACCATATATTTT,CASSLREGPLPGNTIYF
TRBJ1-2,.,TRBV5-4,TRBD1,TGTGCCAGCAGCTTGGAGTCGGGACAGGGGGTAGAGTATGGCTACACCTTC,CASSLESGQGVEYGYTF
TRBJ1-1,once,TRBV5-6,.,TGTGCCAGCAGTTATCTCGTACAGAAAACACACTTGAACACTGAAGCTTTCTTT,CASSYLVQKTHLNTEAFF
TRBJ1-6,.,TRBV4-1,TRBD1,TGCGCCAGCAGCCACCCCGGGACAGGCACTGTATCCTATAATTCACCCCTCCACTTT,CASSHPGTGTVSYNSPLHF
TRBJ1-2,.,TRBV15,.,TGTGCCACCAGCAGAGGGATGAGGGGAGCGGATTCGGGGAGGTATGGCTACACCTTC,CATSRGMRGADSGRYGYTF